Listed below are T cell receptor beta chains from one sample, sequenced in a study of tissue T cells after allogeneic stem cell transplantation. Using immunoSEQ multiplex PCR, the repertoire was profiled, and TCRdb retains in-frame clones only, with some absent. This table holds approximately 45,000 clones, roughly 92% found once. The sequences come from blood, collected before transplantation. Receptors originate from a woman between 40 and 69 years old who later had graft-versus-host disease after an allogeneic stem cell transplant. Each CDR3 is given with its conserved first and last residue. The D gene is left open where the match is weak. Expanded clones are given a class, and other clones once, few, many or no size at all.

V: TRBV4-3
size: NA
D: NA
length: 15
J: TRBJ2-1
DNA: TGCGCCAGCAGCCAAACGCGGGACCCCTACAATGAGCAGTTCTTC
CDR3: CASSQTRDPYNEQFF

V: TRBV30
size: NA
D: NA
length: 15
J: TRBJ1-1
DNA: TGTGCCTGGAGTGTCAATGGGAGGCCGAACACTGAAGCTTTCTTT
CDR3: CAWSVNGRPNTEAFF

V: TRBV6-2/TRBV6-3
size: NA
D: TRBD2
length: 17
J: TRBJ2-7
DNA: TGTGCCAGCAGTCACGCTGGGAGGGCCTTTCGGTCCTACGAGCAGTACTTC
CDR3: CASSHAGRAFRSYEQYF

V: TRBV6-5
size: NA
D: TRBD2
length: 15
J: TRBJ2-1
DNA: TGTGCCAGCAGTTACAATAGCGGGTGGGCTCATGAGCAGTTCTTC
CDR3: CASSYNSGWAHEQFF

V: TRBV15
size: NA
D: TRBD2
length: 16
J: TRBJ2-7
DNA: TGTGCCACCAGCAGAGCCCTAGCGGGAGGGCTAAACGAGCAGTACTTC
CDR3: CATSRALAGGLNEQYF

V: TRBV7-9
size: NA
D: TRBD1
length: 16
J: TRBJ2-2
DNA: TGTGCCAGCAGCTTAGGATGGACAGGGCTAACCGGGGAGCTGTTTTTT
CDR3: CASSLGWTGLTGELFF

V: TRBV27
size: few
D: NA
length: 20
J: TRBJ1-1
DNA: TGTGCCAGCAGTTTATCGGGGGGAATACTACTTTTACCTACTAACACTGAAGCTTTCTTT
CDR3: CASSLSGGILLLPTNTEAFF

V: TRBV3-1/TRBV3-2
size: NA
D: NA
length: 15
J: TRBJ2-1
DNA: TGTGCCAGCAGCCCCCGAATCAGCTCCTACAATGAGCAGTTCTTC
CDR3: CASSPRISSYNEQFF

V: TRBV2
size: NA
D: NA
length: 12
J: TRBJ1-4
DNA: TGTGCCTGTCGACAGGACAGTGAAAAACTGTTTTTT
CDR3: CACRQDSEKLFF

V: TRBV6-4
size: NA
D: TRBD1
length: 14
J: TRBJ2-5
DNA: TGTGCCAGCCTTGGCAGGGGGCGTCAAGAGACCCAGTACTTC
CDR3: CASLGRGRQETQYF

V: TRBV12-3/TRBV12-4
size: NA
D: TRBD1
length: 11
J: TRBJ2-1
DNA: TGTGCCAGCAGGACAGGGAATGAGCAGTTCTTC
CDR3: CASRTGNEQFF

V: TRBV7-2
size: NA
D: NA
length: 15
J: TRBJ2-1
DNA: TGTGCCAGCAGCTTAAAGTTGTGGGGCTACAATGAGCAGTTCTTC
CDR3: CASSLKLWGYNEQFF

V: TRBV28
size: NA
D: NA
length: 15
J: TRBJ1-2
DNA: TGTGCCAGCAGTTTAAATTTGGGAGGGAACTATGGCTACACCTTC
CDR3: CASSLNLGGNYGYTF

V: TRBV5-5
size: NA
D: NA
length: 14
J: TRBJ1-2
DNA: TGTGCCAGCAGCTTGTTGACAGGCGTGCCCGGCTACACCTTC
CDR3: CASSLLTGVPGYTF

V: TRBV19
size: once
D: NA
length: 14
J: TRBJ1-1
DNA: TGTGCCAGTAGACCGGGGGACGAGAACACTGAAGCTTTCTTT
CDR3: CASRPGDENTEAFF

V: TRBV11-2
size: NA
D: TRBD2
length: 17
J: TRBJ2-3
DNA: TGTGCCAGCAGCTTAGAGCGGGTAGCGGGAGTTGGAGATACGCAGTATTTT
CDR3: CASSLERVAGVGDTQYF

V: TRBV23-1
size: NA
D: NA
length: 15
J: TRBJ2-7
DNA: TGCGCCAAGAGAAGTGAGAGGGACATCTCCTACGAGCAGTACTTC
CDR3: CAKRSERDISYEQYF

V: TRBV19
size: NA
D: NA
length: 15
J: TRBJ1-1
DNA: TGTGCCAGTAGTCCTCGGACATTCATACACACTGAAGCTTTCTTT
CDR3: CASSPRTFIHTEAFF

V: TRBV30
size: NA
D: TRBD1
length: 19
J: TRBJ1-1
DNA: TGTGCCTGGACAAGGGGACAGGGGGCCATTTCTACAATGAACACTGAAGCTTTCTTT
CDR3: CAWTRGQGAISTMNTEAFF

V: TRBV7-9
size: NA
D: NA
length: 14
J: TRBJ2-2
DNA: TGTGCCAGCAGCTTAGGGCTCGAGGCCGGGGAGCTGTTTTTT
CDR3: CASSLGLEAGELFF

V: TRBV10-1
size: NA
D: TRBD2
length: 16
J: TRBJ2-5
DNA: TGCGCCAGCAGTGAGGGACTAGCGGGAGCTCAAGAGACCCAGTACTTC
CDR3: CASSEGLAGAQETQYF

V: TRBV3-1/TRBV3-2
size: NA
D: TRBD2
length: 18
J: TRBJ2-3
DNA: TGTGCCAGCAGCCCCCGCCGGACTAGCGGGACTAATGGAGATACGCAGTATTTT
CDR3: CASSPRRTSGTNGDTQYF

V: TRBV5-1
size: NA
D: NA
length: 15
J: TRBJ1-2
DNA: TGCGCCAGCAGCTTGGCCGACCCACGAGGGTATGGCTACACCTTC
CDR3: CASSLADPRGYGYTF

V: TRBV3-1/TRBV3-2
size: NA
D: TRBD2
length: 17
J: TRBJ2-3
DNA: TGTGCCAGCAGCCAAGGAGGGAGCGGGAGGGCCGTAGATACGCAGTATTTT
CDR3: CASSQGGSGRAVDTQYF

V: TRBV19
size: NA
D: TRBD2
length: 17
J: TRBJ2-1
DNA: TGTGCCAGTAGTCCACTAGCGGGAGCGGCTGCGTATGGTGAGCAGTTCTTC
CDR3: CASSPLAGAAAYGEQFF

V: TRBV5-6
size: NA
D: NA
length: 15
J: TRBJ1-4
DNA: TGTGCCAGCAGCTCTGACCCCGGCCCAGAGGAAAAACTGTTTTTT
CDR3: CASSSDPGPEEKLFF

V: TRBV5-1
size: NA
D: TRBD1
length: 16
J: TRBJ2-7
DNA: TGCGCCAGCAGACTTAGATCCGGGACAGGGGACCACGAGCAGTACTTC
CDR3: CASRLRSGTGDHEQYF

V: TRBV5-4
size: NA
D: TRBD2
length: 14
J: TRBJ2-7
DNA: TGTGCCAGCAGTTTGGGGACTAGCGGGGCCAGGCAGTACTTC
CDR3: CASSLGTSGARQYF

V: TRBV9
size: NA
D: TRBD2
length: 16
J: TRBJ2-2
DNA: TGTGCCAGCAGCTCGGGGACTAGCGGCTACACCGGGGAGCTGTTTTTT
CDR3: CASSSGTSGYTGELFF

V: TRBV7-2
size: NA
D: TRBD2
length: 13
J: TRBJ2-1
DNA: TGTGCCAGCAGACTAGCGGGAACCAATGAGCAGTTCTTC
CDR3: CASRLAGTNEQFF

V: TRBV28
size: once
D: NA
length: 16
J: TRBJ1-6
DNA: TGTGCCAGCTATAGGGGGGCGGACTCCTATAATTCACCCCTCCACTTT
CDR3: CASYRGADSYNSPLHF

V: TRBV30
size: NA
D: TRBD2
length: 15
J: TRBJ2-2
DNA: TGTGCCTGGGGATATAGCGGGAGACCGTCCGGGGAGCTGTTTTTT
CDR3: CAWGYSGRPSGELFF

V: TRBV5-1
size: NA
D: NA
length: 14
J: TRBJ2-6
DNA: TGCGCCAGCACGGGCAGCTCTGGGGCCAACGTCCTGACTTTC
CDR3: CASTGSSGANVLTF

V: TRBV9
size: once
D: NA
length: 15
J: TRBJ2-1
DNA: TGTGCCAGCAGCCGGGGGACAGCTAACTACAATGAGCAGTTCTTC
CDR3: CASSRGTANYNEQFF

V: TRBV2
size: NA
D: TRBD1
length: 12
J: TRBJ2-7
DNA: TGTGCCAGCGGGACAGGGGGCTACGAGCAGTACTTC
CDR3: CASGTGGYEQYF

V: TRBV5-8
size: NA
D: TRBD2
length: 15
J: TRBJ2-1
DNA: TGTGCCAGCAGCTTGGGACTAGCCTCCTACAATGAGCAGTTCTTC
CDR3: CASSLGLASYNEQFF

V: TRBV13
size: NA
D: NA
length: 15
J: TRBJ2-7
DNA: TGTGCCAGCAGCTCCAGTGGGGGCTCATCGAGGGAGCAGTACTTC
CDR3: CASSSSGGSSREQYF

V: TRBV11-2
size: NA
D: NA
length: 13
J: TRBJ2-1
DNA: TGTGCCAGCAGCTCCACAGGGTTTAGGGGGCAGTTCTTC
CDR3: CASSSTGFRGQFF

V: TRBV19
size: NA
D: TRBD2
length: 15
J: TRBJ2-1
DNA: TGTGCCAGTAGGGTTAGCGGGAGTCGGTACAATGAGCAGTTCTTC
CDR3: CASRVSGSRYNEQFF

V: TRBV4-1
size: NA
D: TRBD1
length: 17
J: TRBJ1-5
DNA: TGCGCCAGCAGCCAAGGGGTGGGACAGTATAGCAATCAGCCCCAGCATTTT
CDR3: CASSQGVGQYSNQPQHF

V: TRBV9
size: NA
D: NA
length: 14
J: TRBJ2-2
DNA: TGTGCCAGCAGCGTAGCAGGGCACACCGGGGAGCTGTTTTTT
CDR3: CASSVAGHTGELFF

V: TRBV27
size: NA
D: TRBD2
length: 16
J: TRBJ2-7
DNA: TGTGCCAGCAGTTTATCGATGGGACTAGCGGCTTACGAGCAGTACTTC
CDR3: CASSLSMGLAAYEQYF

V: TRBV12-3/TRBV12-4
size: NA
D: NA
length: 13
J: TRBJ2-5
DNA: TGTGCCAGCAGTTTTGCGGGGAAAGAGACCCAGTACTTC
CDR3: CASSFAGKETQYF

V: TRBV11-3
size: NA
D: NA
length: 13
J: TRBJ2-7
DNA: TGTGCCAGCAGCTTAGGGGTCGGGTACGAGCAGTACTTC
CDR3: CASSLGVGYEQYF

V: TRBV25-1
size: NA
D: NA
length: 13
J: TRBJ2-1
DNA: TGTGCCAGCAGTGAATTCATGGAAAATGAGCAGTTCTTC
CDR3: CASSEFMENEQFF